What follows are 25 T cell receptor beta chains derived from one specimen sequenced in a study of blood T cell repertoires in COVID-19. The repertoire was sequenced with immunoSEQ multiplex PCR; TCRdb's copy has only in-frame clones and lacks some. The sample yields roughly 250,000 clones, 80% to 90% seen once. Source material: peripheral blood. Receptors were obtained from a woman between 70 and 85 years old with acute or convalescent COVID-19.

Worth noting for this clone: Distinct nucleotide sequences in the sample also encode this CDR3. V usage is TRBV7-2 and J usage is TRBJ1-5; D not certain. The V end lost 1 base, the J end lost 9 bases, and 7 bases lay between the germline ends. Germline V CDR1 and CDR2: SGHTA, FQGNSA. This CDR3 comprises 12 residues. The CDR3 DNA reads TGTGCCAGCAGCTTAGAGGCGGGGCCCCAGCATTTT. Its protein product is CASSLEAGPQHF. Full variable domain (missing parts from reference TRBV7-2 and TRBJ1-5): GAGVSQSPSNKVTEKGKDVELRCDPISGHTALYWYRQSLGQGLEFLIYFQGNSAPDKSGLPSDRFSAERTGGSVSTLTIQRTQQEDSAVYLCASSLEAGPQHFGDGTRLSIL.

The V call is TRBV4-3, the J call TRBJ1-2, with 8 bases identical to TRBD1. The germline V gene encodes CDR1 LGHNA and CDR2 YSLEER. V dropped 2 bases and J dropped 7; count of bases not matched to a gene: 15. The CDR3 is made up of 17 amino acids. The CDR3 DNA follows: TGCGCCAGCAGCCAAAACAGGGGGTGGTGGAGTGTCGGTGGCTACACCTTC. Its protein product is CASSQNRGWWSVGGYTF.

This rearrangement joins TRBV19 to TRBJ1-2; TRBD1 matches 9 bases. The CDR3 is made up of 16 amino acids. Germline values: CDR1 LNHDA, CDR2 SQIVND (reference sequence). Unmatched junction bases numbered 7, after V lost 5 bases and J lost 0 bases. CDR3 amino acids: CASSSRTGASNYGYTF. DNA of the CDR3: TGTGCCAGTAGTTCCCGGACAGGGGCATCTAACTATGGCTACACCTTC.

The gene calls are TRBV19 and TRBJ1-2; D not certain. The CDR3 runs 14 residues. Germline V gives CDR1 LNHDA, CDR2 SQIVND (reference sequence). Trimming stripped 7 bases from V and 4 bases from J, with 16 bases between. CDR3 DNA sequence: TGTGCCAGTACCACTCTTGGGAGCGTCTATGGCTACACCTTC. It codes for CASTTLGSVYGYTF. The variable domain in full, with the rest retrieved from reference TRBV19 and TRBJ1-2, is DGGITQSPKYLFRKEGQNVTLSCEQNLNHDAMYWYRQDPGQGLRLIYYSQIVNDFQKGDIAEGYSVSREKKESFPLTVTSAQKNPTAFYLCASTTLGSVYGYTFGSGTRLTVV.

The chain joins TRBV19 to TRBJ1-4, with D tentatively TRBD1 (6 bases). This CDR3 region has 18 residues. CDR1 and CDR2 from the germline V gene are LNHDA and SQIVND (reference sequence). V was cut by 4 bases and J by 0 bases, with 18 bases left in between. CDR3 coding DNA: TGTGCCAGTAGTAAGGACAGAGGAGCCTCTGCAACTAATGAAAAACTGTTTTTT. This sequence encodes CASSKDRGASATNEKLFF.

The chain uses TRBV30 and TRBJ2-7; D might be TRBD2 (6 bases). There are 12 residues in the CDR3. The V gene's germline CDR1 is GTSNPN and CDR2 SVGIG (reference sequence). Trimming left V 6 bases short and J 4 bases short, with 13 bases between. The DNA of the CDR3 is TGTGCCTGCGACGGACTAAAATACGAGCAGTACTTC. Protein: CACDGLKYEQYF.

This chain connects TRBV6-2 or TRBV6-3 to TRBJ1-5; D uncertain. The CDR3 extends over 13 amino acids. Looked up from germline, CDR1 is MNHEY and CDR2 is SVGEGT. Trimming shortened V by 4 bases and J by 2 bases, and 6 bases separated the two germline ends. CDR3 DNA: TGTGCCAGCAGTTCTGGCCGCAATCAGCCCCAGCATTTT. As protein: CASSSGRNQPQHF.

The V call is TRBV7-2, the J call TRBJ2-5, with D perhaps TRBD1 (6 bases). CDR1 is SGHTA and CDR2 is FQGNSA in the germline V gene. This CDR3 contains 14 residues. The ends were cut back, 1 base at V and 5 bases at J, with 11 bases in the middle. The CDR3 DNA follows: TGTGCCAGCAGCTTAGTGTCGCAGGGGGAGACCCAGTACTTC. Translated, it gives CASSLVSQGETQYF.

The chain links TRBV27 to TRBJ2-1, with TRBD2 identical over 10 bases. Germline V CDR1 and CDR2: MNHEY, SMNVEV (reference sequence). This CDR3 is built from 14 residues. J lost 7 bases, V lost 5 bases, and 5 bases had no gene match. Written as DNA, the CDR3 is TGTGCCAGCAGTACACTAGCGGGGAGGAATGAGCAGTTCTTC. This sequence encodes CASSTLAGRNEQFF.

This clone was seen a few times. This chain uses TRBV7-9 with TRBJ1-2; D not certain. Trimming left V 3 bases short and J 3 bases short, with 5 bases between. The germline CDR1 and CDR2 sequences are SEHNR and FQNEAQ (reference sequence). The CDR3 covers 12 residues. The DNA of the CDR3 is TGTGCCAGCAGCTTGGGCCACTATGGCTACACCTTC. It encodes CASSLGHYGYTF.

This chain connects TRBV7-6 to TRBJ1-2; D is unresolved. V lost 3 bases, J lost 4 bases, and 9 bases lay in between. CDR1 is SGHVS, CDR2 FNYEAQ, per germline. This CDR3 is built from 13 residues. CDR3 protein: CASSFGEGYGYTF. CDR3 nucleotide sequence: TGTGCCAGCAGCTTTGGGGAGGGCTATGGCTACACCTTC.

The chain couples TRBV3-1 (or the pseudogene TRBV3-2) to TRBJ1-2; possibly TRBD1 for D (5 bases). The CDR3 runs 16 residues. Between the trimmed V and J ends, which lost 3 bases and 8 bases, there was a span of 22 bases. The V gene's germline CDR1 is LGHDT and CDR2 YNNKEL (reference sequence). The CDR3 sequence: CASSQAGGWGPDGYTF. The CDR3 region has the DNA TGTGCCAGCAGCCAGGCCGGGGGATGGGGACCGGACGGCTACACCTTC.

J is TRBJ1-5 and V is TRBV19; 9 bases agree with TRBD1. This CDR3 region has 16 residues. V lost 1 base to trimming and J lost 6 bases; unmatched junction nucleotides: 7. The germline V gene encodes CDR1 LNHDA and CDR2 SQIVND (reference sequence). The CDR3: CASSIVTGGISQPQHF. CDR3 nucleotide sequence: TGTGCCAGTAGTATAGTAACAGGGGGCATATCTCAGCCCCAGCATTTT.

This clone appeared a single time. The CDR3 DNA reads as TGCGCCAGCAGCGGTCAGGGGGCCTACTCTGGAAACACCATATATTTT. Translating it yields CASSGQGAYSGNTIYF. The gene calls are TRBV5-1 and TRBJ1-3; 8 nucleotides align to TRBD1. J gave up 0 bases and V 4 bases, and 6 bases lay outside the gene matches. CDR1 and CDR2 (germline): SGHRS, YFSETQ. The CDR3 sequence is 16 residues long.

Concerning this clone itself: Here the CDR3 omits its conserved ending phenylalanine or tryptophan, so a read error is the likely source. V is TRBV7-9 and J is TRBJ1-1; 8 bases match TRBD1. Germline CDR1 is SEHNR and CDR2 is FQNEAQ (reference sequence). This CDR3 is built from 14 residues. Germline trimming cut 3 bases from V and 5 bases from J; bases unmatched to any gene: 5. CDR3 DNA sequence: TGTGCCAGCAGCTTTTTAGACAGGGGAACTGAAGCTTTCCTT. As protein: CASSFLDRGTEAFL.

The chain combines TRBV19 with TRBJ2-1, with 9 bases fitting TRBD1. This CDR3 comprises 15 residues. V dropped 8 bases and J dropped 2; count of bases not matched to a gene: 7. From germline, CDR1 is LNHDA and CDR2 SQIVND (reference sequence). In DNA form, the CDR3 reads TGTGCCAGTGACCCGGGACAGGGTACCTACAATGAGCAGTTCTTC. Encoded protein: CASDPGQGTYNEQFF.

This chain links TRBV24-1 with TRBJ1-5; a weak D match, TRBD1 (5 bases). V was cut by 3 bases and J by 7 bases, with 12 bases left in between. CDR1 KGHDR and CDR2 SFDVKD come from the germline V gene. The CDR3 extends over 14 amino acids. Written as DNA, the CDR3 is TGTGCCACCAGTGATGGGGGGGTTCCACAGCCCCAGCATTTT. Its protein product is CATSDGGVPQPQHF.

The V and J genes are TRBV24-1 and TRBJ1-2; 7 nucleotides match TRBD1. V was clipped by 2 bases and J by 7 bases; unmatched bases: 12. The CDR3 covers 16 residues. Germline CDR1 reads KGHDR; CDR2 reads SFDVKD. The CDR3 region is CATSDSPLTGQGGYTF. CDR3 coding DNA: TGTGCCACCAGTGATTCCCCTTTGACAGGGCAGGGTGGCTACACCTTC.

J is TRBJ2-3 and V is TRBV19; TRBD1 aligns across 9 bases. Germline values: CDR1 LNHDA, CDR2 SQIVND (reference sequence). There are 15 residues in the CDR3. Trimming cost V 4 bases and J 6 bases; bases outside gene matches: 8. DNA of the CDR3: TGTGCCAGTAGTAACAGGGGGCCATTTTCGGATACGCAGTATTTT. Protein sequence: CASSNRGPFSDTQYF.

J is TRBJ1-5 and V is TRBV9, with a weak D call TRBD1 (5 bases). Germline V lookup: CDR1 SGDLS, CDR2 YYNGEE. Trimming removed 3 bases from V and 5 bases from J, with 18 bases in between. This CDR3 has 16 amino acids. The CDR3 here is CASSAREGAWDQPQHF. The CDR3, as DNA: TGTGCCAGCAGCGCCCGAGAAGGGGCGTGGGATCAGCCCCAGCATTTT.

The V and J genes are TRBV11-2 and TRBJ2-5; the D is unclear. V gave up 5 bases and J gave up 5 bases, with 6 bases separating them. CDR3 length: 11 amino acids. Germline CDR1 and CDR2: SGHAT and FQNNGV. The CDR3 DNA sequence: TGTGCCAGCAGCATTGAGGAGACCCAGTACTTC. Protein product: CASSIEETQYF.

This clone occurred a few times. The identical CDR3 is also encoded by other nucleotide sequences in the sample. The CDR3 DNA reads TGTGCCAGCAGCTTGGGAAGAGGCACTGAAGCTTTCTTT. Amino acids: CASSLGRGTEAFF. The J gene is TRBJ1-1, the V gene TRBV5-5; D uncertain. Looked up from germline, CDR1 is SGHKS and CDR2 is YYEKEE (reference sequence). This CDR3 is built from 13 residues. Deletions cut 0 bases from V and 4 bases from J, with 7 bases between.

With regard to this clone: This sample includes further DNA sequences coding for the same CDR3. CDR3 DNA: TGTGCCACCAGTGATCGGACAGGGGGAAACACCGGGGAGCTGTTTTTT. Residues: CATSDRTGGNTGELFF. The V and J genes are TRBV24-1 and TRBJ2-2, with 10 bases identical to TRBD1. This CDR3 contains 16 residues. J gave up 2 bases and V 3 bases, and 2 bases lay outside the gene matches. CDR1 and CDR2 from the germline V gene are KGHDR and SFDVKD.

The CDR3 nucleotides read TGTGCCAGCAGCCAACTACAGGGAAGAGGGCAGTACTTC. This translates into CASSQLQGRGQYF. The chain combines TRBV3-1 (or the pseudogene TRBV3-2) with TRBJ2-7; possibly TRBD1 for D (6 bases). This CDR3 has 13 amino acids. The V end was cut by 2 bases, the J end by 9 bases, with 14 bases between. Germline loops: CDR1 LGHDT, CDR2 YNNKEL (reference sequence).

This clone has just one count. V and J are TRBV10-2 and TRBJ1-5; 7 positions agree with TRBD1. V gave up 2 bases and J gave up 1 base; unmatched junction bases: 2. The CDR3 runs to 15 residues. In germline, CDR1 is WSHSY, CDR2 SAAADI. The CDR3 DNA is TGCGCCAGCAGTGAGACCAGGGGGAGCAATCAGCCCCAGCATTTT. It translates to CASSETRGSNQPQHF.